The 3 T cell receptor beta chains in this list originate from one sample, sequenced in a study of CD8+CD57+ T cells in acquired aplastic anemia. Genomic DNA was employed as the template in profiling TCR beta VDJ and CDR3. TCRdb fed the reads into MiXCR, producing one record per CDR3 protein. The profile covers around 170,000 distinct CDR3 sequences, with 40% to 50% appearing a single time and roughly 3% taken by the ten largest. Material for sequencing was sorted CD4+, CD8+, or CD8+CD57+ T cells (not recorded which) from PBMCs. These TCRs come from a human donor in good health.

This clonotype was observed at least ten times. CDR3: CASSSDRGLYEQYF. The CDR3 coding sequence is TGTGCCAGCAGTTCCGACAGGGGGCTATACGAGCAGTACTTC. The chain carries TRBV6-5 and TRBJ2-7, with TRBD1 matching over 10 bases. V was clipped by 4 bases and J by 4 bases; unmatched bases: 4. This CDR3 region has 14 residues. Germline V CDR1 and CDR2: MNHEY, SVGAGI.

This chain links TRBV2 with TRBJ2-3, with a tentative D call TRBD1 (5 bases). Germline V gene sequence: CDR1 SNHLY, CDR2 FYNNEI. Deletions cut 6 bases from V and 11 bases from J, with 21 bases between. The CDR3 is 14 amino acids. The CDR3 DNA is TGTGCCAGCAGCCGACAGAATAATGACAATGAGCAGTATTTT. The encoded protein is CASSRQNNDNEQYF.

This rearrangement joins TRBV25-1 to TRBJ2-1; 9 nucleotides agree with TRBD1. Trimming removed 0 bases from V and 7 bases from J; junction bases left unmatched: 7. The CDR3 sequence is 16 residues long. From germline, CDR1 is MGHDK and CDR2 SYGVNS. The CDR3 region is CASSEYGTGNLNEQFF. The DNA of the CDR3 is TGTGCCAGCAGTGAATATGGGACAGGGAATTTAAATGAGCAGTTCTTC.